One and the same sample provided the 11 T cell receptor beta chains below, sequenced in a study of blood T cell repertoires in COVID-19. Clones were read by immunoSEQ multiplex PCR, and TCRdb kept only the in-frame ones, dropping some. Of over 50,000 clones in the sample, 85% to 90% were seen once. The material sequenced was peripheral blood. The origin of the receptors is an older man with active COVID-19.

DNA for the CDR3: TGTGCCAGCAGCTCTTTAATGGGTACGGGGGAGCAGTACTTC. Protein product: CASSSLMGTGEQYF. The rearrangement uses TRBV11-1 and TRBJ2-7; D may be TRBD2 (5 bases). The CDR3 is 14 amino acids. CDR1 and CDR2 (germline): SGHAT, FQDESV (reference sequence). Trimming took 4 bases from V and 7 from J, leaving 17 bases between them.

The rearrangement links TRBV7-2 to TRBJ2-1; 9 nucleotides align to TRBD1. Unmatched junction bases numbered 11, after V lost 4 bases and J lost 7 bases. Germline V gives CDR1 SGHTA, CDR2 FQGNSA. The CDR3 is 16 amino acids. CDR3: CASSSEAGTGRNEQFF. CDR3 nucleotides: TGTGCCAGCAGCTCCGAAGCCGGGACAGGGAGGAATGAGCAGTTCTTC.

This rearrangement joins TRBV7-2 to TRBJ2-7; D possibly corresponds to TRBD2 (5 bases). This CDR3 contains 12 residues. V lost 2 bases, J lost 6 bases, and 8 bases lay in between. Looked up from germline, CDR1 is SGHTA and CDR2 is FQGNSA. In DNA form, the CDR3 reads TGTGCCAGCAGCTTATACGAGGGCGAGCAGTACTTC. This codes for CASSLYEGEQYF.

This rearrangement joins TRBV3-1 (or the pseudogene TRBV3-2) to TRBJ2-1; D possibly corresponds to TRBD1 (5 bases). The CDR3 has 15 amino acids. V lost 5 bases and J lost 0, with 11 bases in between. In germline, CDR1 is LGHDT, CDR2 YNNKEL (reference sequence). The CDR3 reads CASSSRQSSYNEQFF. The DNA for the CDR3 is TGTGCCAGCAGCAGTCGACAGAGCTCCTACAATGAGCAGTTCTTC.

The V gene is TRBV24-1, the J gene TRBJ2-3, with D possibly being TRBD1 (5 bases). CDR1 and CDR2 from the germline V gene are KGHDR and SFDVKD. The V end lost 8 bases, the J end lost 2 bases, and 13 bases lay between the germline ends. This CDR3 region has 14 residues. This chain's CDR3 is CATTETGSTDTQYF. CDR3 bases: TGTGCCACCACTGAAACAGGTTCCACAGATACGCAGTATTTT.

The chain links TRBV2 to TRBJ2-1; D perhaps matches TRBD1 (6 bases). The CDR3 covers 15 residues. Trimming pared 2 bases from V and 3 bases from J, leaving 11 bases between. The germline gives CDR1 SNHLY, CDR2 FYNNEI. The CDR3: CASSETGISYNEQFF. In nucleotides, the CDR3 is TGTGCCAGCAGTGAAACAGGGATAAGCTACAATGAGCAGTTCTTC.

CDR3 in amino acids: CASSPGTEDTEAFF. In nucleotides, the CDR3 is TGTGCCAGCAGTCCCGGGACAGAGGACACTGAAGCTTTCTTT. The chain links TRBV6-4 to TRBJ1-1; 7 bases are a match to TRBD1. This CDR3 is built from 14 residues. V was pared by 5 bases and J by 3 bases, with 6 bases of the junction left unmatched. Germline values: CDR1 MRHNA, CDR2 SNTAGT.

In its sample, this clone was seen a few times. CDR3 amino acids: CASSYSSTRGYTF. In nucleotides, the CDR3 is TGTGCCAGCAGTTACTCGAGTACTAGAGGCTACACCTTC. The chain uses TRBV6-2 or TRBV6-3 and TRBJ1-2; no firm D call. The length of the CDR3 is 13 residues. Looked up from germline, CDR1 is MNHEY and CDR2 is SVGEGT. The ends were cut back, 0 bases at V and 8 bases at J, with 10 bases in the middle.

The CDR3 nucleotides read TGTGCCAGCAGCGTAGCTTCCGGAGTGGCTGGAAACACCATATATTTT. This encodes CASSVASGVAGNTIYF. V gene TRBV9 combines with J gene TRBJ1-3; D remains ambiguous. Germline CDR1 reads SGDLS; CDR2 reads YYNGEE. The germline V and J ends were trimmed by 0 bases and 2 bases, with 12 bases remaining between them. This CDR3 comprises 16 residues.

This clone came up once. Here the CDR3 DNA reads TGTGCCACCAGTGACCCAACCTCGACAGGGGGCTCCTACAATGAGCAGTTCTTC. Translating it yields CATSDPTSTGGSYNEQFF. The chain combines TRBV24-1 with TRBJ2-1, with 9 bases lining up with TRBD1. V lost 4 bases and J lost 0; bases outside the gene matches: 9. Germline loops: CDR1 KGHDR, CDR2 SFDVKD. This CDR3 has 18 amino acids.

The J gene is TRBJ1-5, the V gene TRBV6-6; 7 positions match TRBD1. Germline trimming cut 0 bases from V and 5 bases from J; bases unmatched to any gene: 1. The CDR3 consists of 14 residues. From germline, CDR1 is MNHNY and CDR2 SVGAGI (reference sequence). The CDR3 DNA is TGTGCCAGCAGTTACTCTCAGGGGGATCAGCCCCAGCATTTT. It translates to CASSYSQGDQPQHF.